This T cell receptor (beta chain) was identified during a study of cytomegalovirus exposure and HLA in healthy donors. The PCR was carried out with 60 Vbeta primers and 13 Jbeta primers. The protocol was immunoSEQ multiplex PCR, while the TCRdb copy is restricted to in-frame clones and leaves out a portion. The repertoire holds fewer than 180,000 clones, 79% seen once, with roughly 6.3% in the top ten. The V gene's germline CDR1 is SGHNT and CDR2 YYREEE (reference sequence). The CDR3 has 12 amino acids. V shed 4 bases and J shed 0 bases, with 3 bases lying between them. Comments on this clone: Other nucleotide sequences from this sample produce the same CDR3.

V is TRBV5-4 and J is TRBJ2-3; D uncertain. The specimen was PBMCs. This clonotype was obtained from a middle-aged man in good health and CMV-seropositive. The CDR3: CASSLSTDTQYF. The CDR3 DNA reads as TGTGCCAGCAGCCTAAGCACAGATACGCAGTATTTT.